The 28 T cell receptor beta chains below were found in one sample sequenced in a study of blood T cell repertoires in COVID-19. The method was immunoSEQ multiplex PCR; TCRdb's version includes in-frame clones alone and lacks a portion of them. The data show just under 350,000 clones, about 83% seen once. The sample was peripheral blood. These receptors originate from a man in his thirties or forties with active or convalescent COVID-19.

The V gene is TRBV29-1, the J gene TRBJ1-2; TRBD1 aligns across 7 bases. The CDR3 has 12 amino acids. The ends lost 6 bases at V and 3 bases at J; junction bases unmatched: 4. Germline CDR1 and CDR2: SQVTM and ANQGSEA. CDR3 protein: CSVGTDYYGYTF. CDR3 sequence (DNA): TGCAGCGTGGGGACAGACTACTATGGCTACACCTTC.

The gene calls are TRBV6-6 and TRBJ2-1, with TRBD2 as a possible D gene (5 bases). The CDR3 has 14 residues. V lost 10 bases, J lost 9 bases, and 22 bases lay in between. Germline lookup yields CDR1 MNHNY and CDR2 SVGAGI (reference sequence). CDR3 DNA sequence: TGTGCCACCCTAAGGAGCGGCCTCTCCGGTGAGCAGTTCTTC. Translated, it gives CATLRSGLSGEQFF.

The chain uses TRBV18 and TRBJ2-1; D ambiguous. The CDR3 consists of 16 residues. The germline gives CDR1 KGHSH, CDR2 LQKENI. Trimming pared 0 bases from V and 3 bases from J, leaving 12 bases between. This CDR3 is CASSPPPGSFYNEQFF. CDR3 bases: TGTGCCAGCTCACCACCCCCCGGGTCCTTCTACAATGAGCAGTTCTTC. Drawing the rest from reference TRBV18 and TRBJ2-1, the complete variable domain is NAGVMQNPRHLVRRRGQEARLRCSPMKGHSHVYWYRQLPEEGLKFMVYLQKENIIDESGMPKERFSAEFPKEGPSILRIQQVVRGDSAAYFCASSPPPGSFYNEQFFGPGTRLTVL.

This chain links TRBV7-2 with TRBJ2-3; 10 bases fit TRBD1. V trimming: 1 base; J trimming: 3 bases; junction bases outside the gene matches: 10. CDR1 and CDR2 (germline): SGHTA, FQGNSA. The CDR3 has 18 amino acids. CDR3 residues: CASSLEVYGTGETDTQYF. The CDR3 bases are TGTGCCAGCAGCTTAGAAGTGTATGGGACAGGGGAGACAGATACGCAGTATTTT.

This chain joins TRBV6-2 or TRBV6-3 and TRBJ1-2; 7 bases fit TRBD1. Trimming removed 6 bases from V and 4 bases from J; junction bases left unmatched: 5. This CDR3 is 13 amino acids long. The germline gives CDR1 MNHEY, CDR2 SVGEGT. CDR3 sequence: CASSTGARYGYTF. Written as DNA, the CDR3 is TGTGCCAGCAGCACAGGGGCGCGCTATGGCTACACCTTC.

The chain joins TRBV5-1 to TRBJ2-2; 7 bases agree with TRBD1. The CDR3 has 15 amino acids. J gave up 4 bases and V 2 bases, and 5 bases lay outside the gene matches. CDR1 and CDR2 (germline): SGHRS, YFSETQ. CDR3 region: CASSFGTVVTGELFF. The CDR3 coding sequence is TGCGCCAGCAGCTTCGGGACAGTCGTCACCGGGGAGCTGTTTTTT. Full variable domain (missing parts from reference TRBV5-1 and TRBJ2-2): KAGVTQTPRYLIKTRGQQVTLSCSPISGHRSVSWYQQTPGQGLQFLFEYFSETQRNKGNFPGRFSGRQFSNSRSEMNVSTLELGDSALYLCASSFGTVVTGELFFGEGSRLTVL.

This clone was found once. This sequence joins TRBV7-2 and TRBJ1-1, with a tentative D call TRBD1 (5 bases). V lost 5 bases and J lost 0, with 10 bases in between. The CDR3 totals 14 residues. Germline V gives CDR1 SGHTA, CDR2 FQGNSA. CDR3 in amino acids: CASSVDTLNTEAFF. CDR3 DNA sequence: TGTGCCAGCAGCGTGGACACCTTGAACACTGAAGCTTTCTTT.

The chain carries TRBV3-1 (or the pseudogene TRBV3-2) and TRBJ2-7, with 7 bases identical to TRBD1. This CDR3 is built from 14 residues. Germline trimming cut 5 bases from V and 3 bases from J; bases unmatched to any gene: 7. The germline gives CDR1 LGHDT, CDR2 YNNKEL (reference sequence). CDR3 region: CASSTSGQIYEQYF. CDR3 DNA: TGTGCCAGCAGCACCTCGGGACAGATCTACGAGCAGTACTTC.

The chain recombines TRBV6-1 with TRBJ2-1; 8 bases are a match to TRBD2. V was clipped by 1 base and J by 1 base; unmatched bases: 0. Germline loops: CDR1 MNHNS, CDR2 SASEGT. This CDR3 comprises 15 residues. The CDR3: CASSEGGGSYNEQFF. CDR3 DNA sequence: TGTGCCAGCAGTGAAGGCGGGGGGTCCTACAATGAGCAGTTCTTC.

The chain employs TRBV2 and TRBJ2-3; the match to TRBD2 covers 12 bases. The germline CDR1 and CDR2 sequences are SNHLY and FYNNEI. The CDR3 has 16 residues. J was trimmed by 3 bases and V by 10 bases; bases with no gene match: 11. DNA for the CDR3: TGTGCCATTCCAGGACTAGCGGGGACTAGAACAGATACGCAGTATTTT. Protein product: CAIPGLAGTRTDTQYF. Variable domain in full (rest from reference TRBV2 and TRBJ2-3): EPEVTQTPSHQVTQMGQEVILRCVPISNHLYFYWYRQILGQKVEFLVSFYNNEISEKSEIFDDQFSVERPDGSNFTLKIRSTKLEDSAMYFCAIPGLAGTRTDTQYFGPGTRLTVL.

This clone was observed a few times. The chain uses TRBV10-3 and TRBJ1-2, with 9 bases lining up with TRBD1. V lost 3 bases, J lost 0 bases, and 2 bases stayed unmatched. The CDR3 has 15 residues. The germline V gene encodes CDR1 ENHRY and CDR2 SYGVKD. Here the CDR3 DNA reads TGTGCCATCAGTGAAGACAGGGGGGCTAACTATGGCTACACCTTC. Translating it yields CAISEDRGANYGYTF.

The chain carries TRBV4-1 and TRBJ1-1; no clear D gene. V lost 8 bases and J 4 bases, leaving 23 bases between the germline ends. This CDR3 has 16 residues. Germline values: CDR1 MGHRA, CDR2 YSYEKL. The CDR3 reads CASAGGPGSPGTEAFF. In DNA, the CDR3 is TGCGCCAGCGCCGGAGGGCCCGGGAGCCCGGGCACTGAAGCTTTCTTT.

This clone was detected only once. The J gene is TRBJ2-5, the V gene TRBV3-1 (or the pseudogene TRBV3-2); 10 nucleotides align to TRBD2. Trimming at V came to 5 bases and at J to 4 bases, leaving 4 bases not matched to a gene. In germline, CDR1 is LGHDT, CDR2 YNNKEL (reference sequence). CDR3 length: 14 amino acids. CDR3 loop: CASSAASGRETQYF. DNA of the CDR3: TGTGCCAGCAGCGCCGCTAGCGGGAGAGAGACCCAGTACTTC.

The gene calls are TRBV7-9 and TRBJ2-7; no clear D gene. Germline CDR1 reads SEHNR; CDR2 reads FQNEAQ (reference sequence). V lost 3 bases and J 3 bases, leaving 6 bases between the germline ends. The CDR3 runs to 12 residues. DNA of the CDR3: TGTGCCAGCAGCTTCATAGACTACGAGCAGTACTTC. It is translated as CASSFIDYEQYF.

The CDR3 region has the DNA TGTGCCAGCAGCGGAGGAGACAGGGCGTCAAATCAGCCCCAGCATTTT. Its translation is CASSGGDRASNQPQHF. The J gene is TRBJ1-5, the V gene TRBV6-2 or TRBV6-3, with 7 bases identical to TRBD1. V shed 6 bases, J shed 4 bases, and the junction held 12 bases outside the gene matches. The germline CDR1 and CDR2 sequences are MNHEY and SVGEGT. The CDR3 is 16 residues long.

This chain connects TRBV19 to TRBJ2-3, with 8 bases identical to TRBD1. This CDR3 is built from 13 residues. The V and J ends lost 10 bases and 1 base, in that order; junction bases with no gene match: 4. Per the germline V gene, CDR1 is LNHDA and CDR2 is SQIVND (reference sequence). The DNA of the CDR3 is TGTGCCACCTCAGGGGGCGGCACAGATACGCAGTATTTT. Protein sequence: CATSGGGTDTQYF.

Comments on this clone: The sample carries other DNA sequences with the same CDR3. V is TRBV27 and J is TRBJ1-6; no clear D. CDR1 and CDR2 (germline): MNHEY, SMNVEV (reference sequence). The V end was cut by 2 bases, the J end by 10 bases, with 3 bases between. CDR3 length: 11 residues. The CDR3 protein is CASSLRSPLHF. The CDR3 coding sequence is TGTGCCAGCAGTTTACGGTCACCCCTCCACTTT.

In nucleotides, the CDR3 is TGTGCCAGCAGTTCAGGGTACTATGGCTACACCTTC. Translating gives CASSSGYYGYTF. The genes are TRBV28 and TRBJ1-2; D is perhaps TRBD1 (5 bases). The CDR3 length is 12 residues. Looked up from germline, CDR1 is MDHEN and CDR2 is SYDVKM. The ends were cut back, 4 bases at V and 3 bases at J, with 6 bases in the middle.

The CDR3 here is CATSSGTSGTIDEQFF. The CDR3 bases are TGTGCCACCAGCAGTGGGACTAGCGGGACGATTGATGAGCAGTTCTTC. The chain uses TRBV15 and TRBJ2-1, with 13 bases fitting TRBD2. CDR1 and CDR2 from the germline V gene are LNHNV and YYDKDF (reference sequence). V lost 3 bases to trimming and J lost 8 bases; unmatched junction nucleotides: 7. CDR3 length: 16 amino acids. The complete variable domain, with remaining parts taken from reference TRBV15 and TRBJ2-1, reads DAMVIQNPRYQVTQFGKPVTLSCSQTLNHNVMYWYQQKSSQAPKLLFHYYDKDFNNEADTPDNFQSRRPNTSFCFLDIRSPGLGDTAMYLCATSSGTSGTIDEQFFGPGTRLTVL.

The chain recombines TRBV4-2 with TRBJ2-7, with 10 bases aligning to TRBD2. The CDR3 is made up of 15 amino acids. V gave up 2 bases and J gave up 2 bases; unmatched junction bases: 3. Germline V gives CDR1 LGHNA, CDR2 YNFKEQ. The DNA of the CDR3 is TGTGCCAGCAGCCAAACTAGCGGGGCCACCTACGAGCAGTACTTC. Its translation: CASSQTSGATYEQYF.

This clone has just one count. This chain joins TRBV3-1 (or the pseudogene TRBV3-2) and TRBJ1-6; TRBD1 matches 7 bases. This CDR3 is built from 19 residues. Germline CDR1 reads LGHDT; CDR2 reads YNNKEL (reference sequence). V shed 4 bases, J shed 7 bases, and the junction held 19 bases outside the gene matches. For the CDR3, the DNA is TGTGCCAGCAGCCGCCAGGACAGGTCACCCTATATGGGGAATTCACCCCTCCACTTT. Residues: CASSRQDRSPYMGNSPLHF.

This chain links TRBV24-1 with TRBJ2-2; 9 bases agree with TRBD1. The CDR3 extends over 14 amino acids. CDR1 is KGHDR and CDR2 is SFDVKD in the germline V gene. J gave up 4 bases and V 12 bases, and 8 bases lay outside the gene matches. For the CDR3, the DNA is TGTGCCGTTCCGGGACAGGGAATCACCGGGGAGCTGTTTTTT. This sequence encodes CAVPGQGITGELFF.

CDR3 sequence reads: CSVRPGQETQYF. The CDR3 nucleotides read TGCAGCGTTAGGCCGGGGCAAGAGACCCAGTACTTC. This chain uses TRBV29-1 with TRBJ2-5; D is possibly TRBD2 (5 bases). With 5 bases removed from V and 2 bases from J, the gap between germline ends came to 9 bases. Germline V gene data show CDR1 as SQVTM and CDR2 as ANQGSEA. CDR3 size: 12 residues.

V gene TRBV18 combines with J gene TRBJ2-5, with TRBD1 as a possible D gene (6 bases). This CDR3 contains 14 residues. In germline, CDR1 is KGHSH, CDR2 LQKENI. Trimming stripped 4 bases from V and 4 bases from J, with 13 bases between. The DNA of the CDR3 is TGTGCCAGCTCACGGGGGCTGTTGGGAGAGACCCAGTACTTC. Translated: CASSRGLLGETQYF.

The V gene is TRBV5-1, the J gene TRBJ2-7, with a possible D match to TRBD1 (5 bases). Germline loops: CDR1 SGHRS, CDR2 YFSETQ. Deletions cut 5 bases from V and 3 bases from J, with 9 bases between. CDR3 length: 12 amino acids. The CDR3 region has the DNA TGCGCCAGCAGAGTGGACAACTACGAGCAGTACTTC. Encoded protein: CASRVDNYEQYF. Based on the CDR3 plus reference TRBV5-1 and TRBJ2-7, the full variable domain is KAGVTQTPRYLIKTRGQQVTLSCSPISGHRSVSWYQQTPGQGLQFLFEYFSETQRNKGNFPGRFSGRQFSNSRSEMNVSTLELGDSALYLCASRVDNYEQYFGPGTRLTVT.

The chain links TRBV5-1 to TRBJ1-5; 8 bases match TRBD1. This CDR3 is built from 15 residues. Germline CDR1 and CDR2: SGHRS and YFSETQ. J was trimmed by 4 bases and V by 4 bases; bases with no gene match: 7. CDR3 sequence reads: CASSNGQGHNQPQHF. The CDR3 region has the DNA TGCGCCAGCAGCAATGGACAGGGCCATAATCAGCCCCAGCATTTT.

V gene TRBV11-2 combines with J gene TRBJ2-2, with 9 bases aligning to TRBD2. Trimming cost V 5 bases and J 1 base; bases outside gene matches: 5. The CDR3 is made up of 16 amino acids. Germline-derived CDR1 and CDR2 are SGHAT and FQNNGV. The CDR3 loop is CASSRYSGRNTGELFF. The CDR3 DNA reads as TGTGCCAGCAGCCGTTATAGCGGGAGGAACACCGGGGAGCTGTTTTTT.

V and J are TRBV7-8 and TRBJ2-1, with TRBD2 as a possible D gene (5 bases). The CDR3 has 18 residues. Trimming pared 1 base from V and 7 bases from J, leaving 23 bases between. Germline CDR1 and CDR2: SGHVS and FQNEAQ. CDR3: CASSLDASLEPLLNEQFF. The CDR3 DNA sequence: TGTGCCAGCAGCTTAGATGCTAGCCTAGAGCCCTTATTGAATGAGCAGTTCTTC.